This entry lists 30 T cell receptor beta chains sequenced from one sample in a study of blood T cells in healthy people across ages. A second PCR, run for about 6 to 12 cycles, used a sample-barcoded 5' primer plus a J-beta primer mix. Each CDR3 protein is one row after TCRdb ran MiXCR on the 5' RACE reads. This sample has 700,000 to 800,000 distinct CDR3 sequences, with 35% to 45% found just once. Sequenced input: blood. These receptors were obtained from a woman aged 55-70 years in good health.

The rearrangement uses TRBV11-2 and TRBJ2-7; D may be TRBD1 or TRBD2 (6 bases each). The V and J ends lost 11 bases and 4 bases respectively, with 24 bases between them. The CDR3 contains 15 residues. Looked up from germline, CDR1 is SGHAT and CDR2 is FQNNGV. CDR3 sequence (DNA): TGTGCCTGCTCAAAGGAGGGTGGGACACCTTACGAGCAGTACTTC. Protein sequence: CACSKEGGTPYEQYF.

V and J are TRBV4-3 and TRBJ1-5; no reliable D call. The germline V and J ends were trimmed by 0 bases and 0 bases, with 3 bases remaining between them. Germline assignment: CDR1 LGHNA and CDR2 YSLEER. CDR3 length: 14 residues. The CDR3 region is CASSQELSNQPQHF. The CDR3 DNA sequence: TGCGCCAGCAGCCAAGAGCTTAGCAATCAGCCCCAGCATTTT.

A remark on this clonotype: The germline gene is not matched at one end of the junction; a read error may be the cause. V usage is TRBV25-1 and J usage is TRBJ2-7, with 7 nucleotides matching TRBD1. Per germline, CDR1 MGHDK and CDR2 SYGVNS. The CDR3 is 14 amino acids. CDR3 DNA sequence: TGTGCCAGCAGACGGGACAGTAGCTCCTCCGAGCAGTACTTC. This translates into CASRRDSSSSEQYF.

The chain links TRBV28 to TRBJ2-5; 7 nucleotides align to TRBD1. Germline loops: CDR1 MDHEN, CDR2 SYDVKM. CDR3 size: 16 residues. Trimming removed 4 bases from V and 4 bases from J; junction bases left unmatched: 12. The CDR3 region has the DNA TGTGCCAGCAGTTCCCCGTCTAGGGGGCGCGGAGAGACCCAGTACTTC. This encodes CASSSPSRGRGETQYF.

The table lists this clonotype with many counts. The chain couples TRBV10-2 to TRBJ2-1; D possibly corresponds to TRBD2 (9 bases). V was trimmed by 4 bases and J by 8 bases, leaving 15 bases between them. The CDR3 totals 14 residues. The V gene's germline CDR1 is WSHSY and CDR2 SAAADI. The CDR3 region is CASSGLAGQDEQFF. In DNA, the CDR3 is TGCGCCAGCAGTGGTCTAGCGGGACAGGATGAGCAGTTCTTC.

In DNA, the CDR3 is TGCAGTGCTAGAGACCCGACAGGGGAGGGAGAGACCCAGTACTTC. Translated, it gives CSARDPTGEGETQYF. V and J are TRBV20-1 and TRBJ2-5; D perhaps matches TRBD1 (8 bases). The germline V gene encodes CDR1 DFQATT and CDR2 SNEGSKA (reference sequence). CDR3 length equals 15 residues. The V end was cut by 0 bases, the J end by 4 bases, with 15 bases between.

This chain links TRBV18 with TRBJ2-4; possibly TRBD1 or TRBD2 for D (6 bases each). The assigned J gene may be wrong: the sequence end matches TRBJ2-7 better. The CDR3 sequence is 14 residues long. Germline loops: CDR1 KGHSH, CDR2 LQKENI. Here the CDR3 reads CASSAGNRVYEQYF. The CDR3 DNA follows: TGTGCCAGCTCTGCGGGGAACAGGGTCTACGAGCAGTACTTC.

This clonotype has a handful of counts. The V gene is TRBV4-1, the J gene TRBJ2-3; D not certain. The CDR3 loop spans 14 amino acids. Germline V gives CDR1 MGHRA, CDR2 YSYEKL. V lost 0 bases to trimming and J lost 6 bases, with 10 bases between them. The CDR3 sequence: CASSQEPGSDTQYF. The CDR3 coding sequence is TGCGCCAGCAGCCAAGAACCAGGCTCGGATACGCAGTATTTT.

This clonotype was seen more than once but under ten times. V gene TRBV7-2 combines with J gene TRBJ2-7; TRBD2 agrees at 8 bases. This CDR3 spans 15 amino acids. The trim removed 5 bases at V and 0 bases at J, leaving 6 bases unmatched. Germline lookup yields CDR1 SGHTA and CDR2 FQGNSA. The CDR3 nucleotides read TGTGCCAGCAGCCCCCTCGCGGGAGGCTCCTACGAGCAGTACTTC. This translates into CASSPLAGGSYEQYF.

This clonotype was recorded many times. The J gene is TRBJ2-1, the V gene TRBV7-2; TRBD1 is a possible D gene (5 bases). The length of the CDR3 is 15 residues. CDR1 and CDR2 (germline): SGHTA, FQGNSA. V dropped 2 bases and J dropped 8 bases, with 16 bases sitting between them. CDR3: CASSLRLVGHDEQFF. In DNA form, the CDR3 reads TGTGCCAGCAGCTTAAGATTGGTGGGGCACGATGAGCAGTTCTTC.

The sample holds many counts of this clonotype. This chain uses TRBV7-2 with TRBJ2-7; tentatively, D is TRBD1 or TRBD2 (5 bases each). The ends were cut back, 2 bases at V and 1 base at J, with 30 bases in the middle. The CDR3 is 21 residues long. CDR1 is SGHTA, CDR2 FQGNSA, per germline. The CDR3 DNA reads TGTGCCAGCAGCTTATGGATGGGGCCATGGGGGAATAGCGCCTCATCCTACGAGCAGTACTTC. This translates into CASSLWMGPWGNSASSYEQYF. Together with reference TRBV7-2 and TRBJ2-7, the CDR3 gives the full variable domain: GAGVSQSPSNKVTEKGKDVELRCDPISGHTALYWYRQSLGQGLEFLIYFQGNSAPDKSGLPSDRFSAERTGGSVSTLTIQRTQQEDSAVYLCASSLWMGPWGNSASSYEQYFGPGTRLTVT.

This clonotype was seen more than once but under ten times. Mismatch with germline at one junction end may stem from a read error. CDR3 protein: CASSLASTSSKQFF. DNA for the CDR3: TGTGCCAGCAGCCTAGCCAGTACCTCCTCCAAGCAGTTCTTC. V usage is TRBV7-8 and J usage is TRBJ2-1; D is perhaps TRBD2 (5 bases). Germline values: CDR1 SGHVS, CDR2 FQNEAQ. This CDR3 is built from 14 residues.

CDR3 bases: TGTGCCACCAGTGTCGGGGGGGGTGGCTACAATGAGCAGTTCTTC. Residues: CATSVGGGGYNEQFF. The rearrangement joins TRBV24-1 to TRBJ2-1; 8 positions match TRBD2. V shed 5 bases and J 3 bases; nucleotides not matched to a gene: 5. The CDR3 contains 15 residues. The germline CDR1 and CDR2 sequences are KGHDR and SFDVKD.

This chain links TRBV29-1 with TRBJ2-1, with unresolved D. The CDR3 has 14 amino acids. Germline CDR1 is SQVTM and CDR2 is ANQGSEA. The germline V and J ends were trimmed by 0 bases and 5 bases, with 11 bases remaining between them. In DNA form, the CDR3 reads TGCAGCGTTGAAGATCGGGTGACGGACAATGAGCAGTTCTTC. Its protein product is CSVEDRVTDNEQFF.

This clonotype has a handful of counts. The rearrangement joins TRBV5-1 to TRBJ1-1; D is perhaps TRBD1 (5 bases). CDR1 is SGHRS, CDR2 YFSETQ, per germline. The CDR3 contains 15 residues. Trimming took 7 bases from V and 0 from J, leaving 16 bases between them. CDR3 coding DNA: TGCGCCAGCTCGGAGACAGTCCCGATGAACACTGAAGCTTTCTTT. It yields the protein CASSETVPMNTEAFF.

This CDR3 is CASSPGQGAKSQPQHF. In DNA, the CDR3 is TGCGCCAGCAGCCCGGGACAGGGGGCAAAAAGTCAGCCCCAGCATTTT. The rearrangement uses TRBV4-1 and TRBJ1-5; TRBD1 matches 12 bases. The ends lost 4 bases at V and 6 bases at J; junction bases unmatched: 7. There are 16 residues in the CDR3. CDR1 is MGHRA and CDR2 is YSYEKL in the germline V gene.

Notes on this clonotype: Compared with germline, one end of the junction differs, possibly owing to a read error. The genes are TRBV6-6 and TRBJ1-6; tentatively, D is TRBD1 (5 bases). The CDR3 length is 13 residues. From germline, CDR1 is MNHNY and CDR2 SVGAGI (reference sequence). This CDR3 reads CASGTYDNSPLHF. The CDR3 DNA sequence: TGTGCCAGCGGGACCTACGATAACTCACCCCTCCACTTT.

In regard to this clonotype: This sequence may be a read error, since a much larger clone differs from it by one base. This chain uses TRBV11-1 with TRBJ2-7, with 8 bases fitting TRBD1. Gene TRBJ2-5 matches the end of the DNA better, so the J call may be wrong. The germline gives CDR1 SGHAT, CDR2 FQDESV (reference sequence). The CDR3 is 14 amino acids. The CDR3 DNA follows: TGTGCCAGCAGCTTCCGACAGGGGCGAGAGACCCAGTACTTC. Amino acid sequence: CASSFRQGRETQYF.

A few counts support this clonotype. The chain employs TRBV4-2 and TRBJ2-5, with D possibly matching TRBD1 (6 bases). V was clipped by 2 bases and J by 2 bases, with 12 bases between them. The germline CDR1 and CDR2 sequences are LGHNA and YNFKEQ. This CDR3 contains 15 residues. The CDR3 DNA is TGTGCCAGCAGCCAACCAAGCCAGGGGCAAGAGACCCAGTACTTC. Encoded protein: CASSQPSQGQETQYF.

This sequence joins TRBV9 and TRBJ2-7; TRBD1 aligns across 12 bases. Germline CDR1 and CDR2: SGDLS and YYNGEE. Losses at the gene ends were 3 bases for V and 3 bases for J; bases not matched to a gene: 4. This CDR3 spans 15 amino acids. The CDR3 coding sequence is TGTGCCAGCAGCGAGGGACAGGGGGCGGTCTACGAGCAGTACTTC. Translation gives CASSEGQGAVYEQYF.

This clonotype was observed a few times. The gene calls are TRBV24-1 and TRBJ2-2; D is undetermined. V lost 7 bases, J lost 6 bases, and 14 bases lay in between. CDR3 length: 14 amino acids. Per germline, CDR1 KGHDR and CDR2 SFDVKD. CDR3 region: CATSDELVSGELFF. In DNA form, the CDR3 reads TGTGCCACCAGCGACGAGTTAGTATCCGGGGAGCTGTTTTTT.

The J gene is TRBJ2-5, the V gene TRBV7-9, with 10 bases matching TRBD2. V lost 1 base and J lost 4; bases outside the gene matches: 12. Germline assignment: CDR1 SEHNR and CDR2 FQNEAQ (reference sequence). This CDR3 is 18 amino acids long. The CDR3 DNA is TGTGCCAGCAGCTTAGTCCCAGCGGGAGGGCCAATCGTAGAGACCCAGTACTTC. Amino acids: CASSLVPAGGPIVETQYF.

There are a few counts of this clonotype. The chain joins TRBV3-1 to TRBJ2-1; 8 bases match TRBD2. CDR3 length: 14 amino acids. Germline assignment: CDR1 LGHDT and CDR2 YNNKEL (reference sequence). After removal of 0 bases from V and 9 bases from J, the junction contained 4 bases not matched to a gene. CDR3 region: CASSQDGRASEQFF. The CDR3 DNA reads TGTGCCAGCAGCCAAGACGGGAGGGCCTCTGAGCAGTTCTTC.

This clonotype turned up a few times. This chain uses TRBV12-3 or TRBV12-4 with TRBJ2-3; a weak D match, TRBD2 (7 bases). The CDR3 is made up of 15 amino acids. V was cut by 10 bases and J by 4 bases, with 21 bases left in between. This chain's CDR3 is CATMKAGRGADTQYF. The CDR3 DNA reads as TGTGCCACCATGAAGGCTGGGAGGGGGGCAGATACGCAGTATTTT.

The chain links TRBV10-2 to TRBJ2-7; the D gene is possibly TRBD1 (6 bases). The CDR3 has 15 residues. The germline CDR1 and CDR2 sequences are WSHSY and SAAADI. Trimming left V 1 base short and J 4 bases short, with 14 bases between. The CDR3 DNA reads TGCGCCAGCAGTGAGTTTACAGGGATATCGTACGAGCAGTACTTC. Its protein is CASSEFTGISYEQYF.

The chain is built from TRBV5-1 and TRBJ2-1; 7 positions agree with TRBD2. The end of the DNA is better explained by TRBJ2-7, so the J call may be wrong. Germline lookup yields CDR1 SGHRS and CDR2 YFSETQ. There are 16 residues in the CDR3. The CDR3, as DNA: TGCGCCAGCAGCCCCATGGGAGGGAGCTCCTACAATGAGCAGTACTTC. Translating gives CASSPMGGSSYNEQYF.

This chain joins TRBV7-3 and TRBJ2-5; either TRBD1 or TRBD2 may supply D (5 bases each). This CDR3 region has 17 residues. Germline values: CDR1 SGHTA, CDR2 FQGTGA. V was trimmed by 3 bases and J by 0 bases, leaving 17 bases between them. The CDR3 is CASSFGPRGTHQETQYF. The CDR3 nucleotides are TGTGCCAGCAGCTTTGGACCTCGAGGGACCCACCAAGAGACCCAGTACTTC.

The chain couples TRBV4-3 to TRBJ2-2; TRBD2 matches at 10 bases. Germline trimming cut 2 bases from V and 5 bases from J; bases unmatched to any gene: 2. The germline gives CDR1 LGHNA, CDR2 YSLEER. This CDR3 is built from 15 residues. Written as DNA, the CDR3 is TGCGCCAGCAGCCAATCACTAGCGGGGACCGGGGAGCTGTTTTTT. Its translation: CASSQSLAGTGELFF.

About this clonotype itself: A much larger clone lies one base from this, so it may be a read error. V gene TRBV29-1 combines with J gene TRBJ2-1, with TRBD2 identical over 9 bases. V was pared by 5 bases and J by 9 bases, with 5 bases of the junction left unmatched. The CDR3 has 12 residues. Looked up from germline, CDR1 is SQVTM and CDR2 is ANQGSEA. In DNA, the CDR3 is TGCAGCGTTAGCGGGAGGCACAGTGAGCAGTTCTTC. It translates to CSVSGRHSEQFF.

This clonotype was observed a few times. The CDR3 sequence: CAIRTTALNTEAFF. CDR3 nucleotide sequence: TGTGCCATCAGAACGACAGCTTTGAACACTGAAGCTTTCTTT. V usage is TRBV10-3 and J usage is TRBJ1-1, with D tentatively TRBD1 (5 bases). The CDR3 has 14 amino acids. The V and J ends lost 6 bases and 0 bases respectively, with 11 bases between them. Germline V lookup: CDR1 ENHRY, CDR2 SYGVKD.